This TCR beta chain was obtained from a study of blood T cell repertoires in COVID-19. Across the study: Sources were T cells, B-cell-depleted T cells, or PBMCs; the material itself was cDNA or gDNA.

Some clones are missing from TCRdb's copy, which holds only in-frame ones; the method was immunoSEQ multiplex PCR. The top ten clones hold about 6.9% of a sample with approximately 170,000 clones, approximately 86% of them seen once. V shed 5 bases, J shed 5 bases, and the junction held 11 bases outside the gene matches. Germline CDR1 MDHEN, CDR2 SYDVKM. The CDR3 runs 15 residues. This TCR was sampled from a man older than 75 with COVID-19, enrolled during active disease. This chain links TRBV28 with TRBJ1-2; 7 bases fit TRBD1. The source material was peripheral blood. The CDR3 loop is CASSLLTGRGYGYTF. CDR3 sequence (DNA): TGTGCCAGCAGTCTTCTGACAGGGAGAGGATATGGCTACACCTTC.